This entry lists 8 T cell receptor beta chains sequenced from one sample in a study of shared clonotypes between healthy human individuals. This table comes from immunoSEQ multiplex PCR, and its TCRdb copy is limited to in-frame clones, with some not included. The data hold more than 2 million clones, with approximately 96% observed a single time. Sequences were obtained from naive CD4+ T cells sorted from blood. Subset reported: CD45RA+ positively selected. The receptors derive from a man aged 18 to 35 in good health.

Note on this clone: This sample also contains other DNA sequences that code for the same CDR3. CDR3 nucleotide sequence: TGTGCCAGCAGCTTAGGGGGCTCTGGGGCCAACGTCCTGACTTTC. Protein product: CASSLGGSGANVLTF. V usage is TRBV11-2 and J usage is TRBJ2-6; D call uncertain. V gave up 1 base and J gave up 0 bases, with 4 bases separating them. This CDR3 region has 15 residues. Germline lookup yields CDR1 SGHAT and CDR2 FQNNGV.

This sequence joins TRBV4-3 and TRBJ2-1, with 12 bases fitting TRBD2. The junction had 5 bases not matched to a gene; V was cut back by 4 bases and J by 7 bases. CDR1 LGHNA and CDR2 YSLEER come from the germline V gene. The CDR3 totals 15 residues. CDR3 nucleotides: TGCGCCAGCAGCCCCGGACTAGCGGGGTTTAATGAGCAGTTCTTC. Protein: CASSPGLAGFNEQFF.

In nucleotides, the CDR3 is TGTGCCAGTAGTATTTTCCGGGGGGCGAACTATGGCTACACCTTC. This codes for CASSIFRGANYGYTF. The gene calls are TRBV19 and TRBJ1-2; a possible D gene is TRBD1 (6 bases). Germline V CDR1 and CDR2: LNHDA, SQIVND (reference sequence). V lost 3 bases, J lost 2 bases, and 13 bases lay in between. The CDR3 contains 15 residues.

The rearrangement links TRBV2 to TRBJ2-6; D might be TRBD1 or TRBD2, each matching 5 bases. In germline, CDR1 is SNHLY, CDR2 FYNNEI. The CDR3 is 15 amino acids. V shed 6 bases and J shed 3 bases, with 12 bases lying between them. CDR3 sequence (DNA): TGTGCCAGCAGATCCCCGGGGCGTGGGGCCAACGTCCTGACTTTC. It yields the protein CASRSPGRGANVLTF.

This chain connects TRBV7-2 to TRBJ2-1; 12 bases fit TRBD2. The CDR3 contains 15 residues. Germline V lookup: CDR1 SGHTA, CDR2 FQGNSA. V dropped 5 bases and J dropped 6; count of bases not matched to a gene: 5. The CDR3 DNA is TGTGCCAGCAGCCCTGGACTAGCGGGATTCAATGAGCAGTTCTTC. Translation gives CASSPGLAGFNEQFF.

The rearrangement joins TRBV10-3 to TRBJ2-5, with TRBD2 matching 7 bases. The CDR3 loop spans 12 amino acids. Germline loops: CDR1 ENHRY, CDR2 SYGVKD. V was pared by 6 bases and J by 4 bases, with 2 bases of the junction left unmatched. The CDR3 sequence: CAISLAAETQYF. CDR3 DNA: TGTGCCATCAGCCTAGCGGCAGAGACCCAGTACTTC.

The chain joins TRBV27 to TRBJ2-5, with 8 bases that match TRBD1. Per the germline V gene, CDR1 is MNHEY and CDR2 is SMNVEV (reference sequence). Trimming removed 6 bases from V and 3 bases from J; junction bases left unmatched: 3. The CDR3 is made up of 13 amino acids. The CDR3 here is CASRLQGEETQYF. In DNA, the CDR3 is TGTGCCAGCAGACTACAGGGGGAAGAGACCCAGTACTTC.

The chain recombines TRBV5-6 with TRBJ2-4; possible D gene TRBD1, 5 bases. The CDR3 is 15 residues long. Trimming took 4 bases from V and 1 from J, leaving 12 bases between them. Germline CDR1 reads SGHDT; CDR2 reads YYEEEE. The CDR3 bases are TGTGCCAGCAGCCTCAGGGTTAGGGCCAAAAACATTCAGTACTTC. Translation gives CASSLRVRAKNIQYF.